The rows below give T cell receptor beta chains drawn from one sample of a study of T-cell reconstitution after alpha-beta-depleted transplantation in children. TCRdb re-derived calls from the PCR reads in MiXCR, one entry per CDR3 protein. The sample carries 490,000 or so distinct CDR3 sequences, about an eighth recorded once. Sequenced here: PBMCs from the stem cell graft donor, sampled from the stem cell graft. The receptors here all came from a human donor who donated a stem cell graft to a child with combined immunodeficiency. The CDR3 runs from the conserved cysteine through the conserved F or W. The order of the fields is clone size, V gene, J gene, D gene, CDR3 protein, CDR3 DNA. The D gene is left open where the match is weak. Some rows mark clone size as missing; the rest say once, few, many or name a class of expanded clone.

>many|TRBV29-1|TRBJ2-1|TRBD2
CSVRAGVSQSYNEQFF
TGCAGCGTTAGGGCGGGAGTCAGTCAGTCCTACAATGAGCAGTTCTTC
>few|TRBV5-1|TRBJ2-3|TRBD1
CASSLGQGNTDTQYF
TGCGCCAGCAGCTTGGGACAGGGGAACACAGATACGCAGTATTTT
>few|TRBV12-3/TRBV12-4|TRBJ2-1|.
CASSLLTAHSSYNEQFF
TGTGCCAGCAGTCTACTTACTGCGCATAGCTCCTACAATGAGCAGTTCTTC
>many|TRBV27|TRBJ2-5|.
CASRSLGTIQTQYF
TGTGCCAGCAGAAGCCTCGGGACGATCCAGACCCAGTACTTC
>many|TRBV29-1|TRBJ2-1|.
CSVGNLAGEQFF
TGCAGCGTCGGAAACCTAGCCGGGGAGCAGTTCTTC
>.|TRBV20-1|TRBJ2-5|TRBD1
CSASDRVGETQYF
TGCAGTGCTAGCGACAGGGTAGGGGAGACCCAGTACTTC
>many|TRBV12-3/TRBV12-4|TRBJ2-2|.
CATLRWGAASTGELFF
TGTGCCACCCTCCGGTGGGGGGCTGCGAGCACCGGGGAGCTGTTTTTT
>.|TRBV7-8|TRBJ2-7|.
CASAQVWAYEQYF
TGTGCCAGCGCCCAGGTGTGGGCCTACGAGCAGTACTTC
>many|TRBV7-8|TRBJ2-3|TRBD2
CASSSRIAGIGTDTQYF
TGTGCCAGCAGCTCCAGAATAGCGGGGATTGGCACAGATACGCAGTATTTT
>many|TRBV11-3|TRBJ2-5|TRBD2
CASSVLARETQYF
TGTGCCAGCAGCGTACTAGCGCGAGAGACCCAGTACTTC
>.|TRBV20-1|TRBJ2-7|TRBD2
CSATPGGWEQYF
TGCAGTGCTACCCCGGGGGGATGGGAGCAGTACTTC
>.|TRBV20-1|TRBJ1-6|.
CSARGFTALHNSPLHF
TGCAGTGCTAGAGGTTTTACAGCTCTCCATAATTCACCCCTCCACTTT
>few|TRBV7-9|TRBJ1-1|.
CASSPDSIGNTEAFF
TGTGCCAGCAGCCCCGACAGCATAGGGAACACTGAAGCTTTCTTT